This T cell receptor beta chain is drawn from a study of Ad26.COV2.S vaccination and SARS-CoV-2 variants. Study at large: The donor belonged to the COV1001 Ad26.COV2.S trial arm. Intramuscular Ad26.COV2.S at 5x10^10 or 1x10^11 viral particles. General study points: Recipients of either vaccine or placebo displayed similar breadth of non-spike TCRs.

About this clone itself: Antigen specificity is unknown.

Between the trimmed V and J ends, which lost 7 bases and 2 bases, there was a span of 15 bases. In germline, CDR1 is SGHAT, CDR2 FQDESV (reference sequence). The CDR3 consists of 14 residues. Measured with immunoSEQ multiplex PCR; TCRdb has only the in-frame clones, and not every one. The sample has around 400,000 clones, 90% seen once. The treatment was: around 19 received Ad26.COV2.S at low or high dose, single or two shots; 5 received placebo; per-sample allocation not given. Sample collection was performed on day 63 after the first vaccine or placebo injection. This sequence originates from a person between 18 and 65 years old who received the Ad26.COV2.S COVID-19 vaccine or a placebo. Sequenced material: peripheral blood, taken in a trial of Ad26.COV2.S vaccine versus placebo. V gene TRBV11-1 combines with J gene TRBJ2-7, with D possibly called TRBD1 or TRBD2 (6 bases each). CDR3 DNA: TGTGCCAGCACCCTAGGGGGGAGTCCCTACGAGCAGTACTTC. It translates to CASTLGGSPYEQYF.